This paragraph reports one T cell receptor beta chain. Germline loops: CDR1 SGHVS, CDR2 FQNEAQ. This CDR3 is 12 amino acids long. Between the trimmed V and J ends, which lost 1 base and 9 bases, there was a span of 10 bases. Only patients with CD8+CD57+ cell expansion on flow cytometry were chosen for sequencing. The data were taken from a study of CD8+CD57+ T cells in acquired aplastic anemia. The template for TCR beta VDJ and CDR3 sequence profiling was genomic DNA. TCRdb reanalysed the reads using MiXCR and keeps one entry per CDR3 protein. The table lists just over 200,000 distinct CDR3 sequences, 50% to 70% of them singletons.

This clonotype originated in a human donor with aplastic anemia. What was sequenced was sorted CD4+, CD8+, or CD8+CD57+ T cells (not recorded which) from PBMCs. The chain employs TRBV7-8 and TRBJ2-7; D not certain. The CDR3 here is CASSLGRLGQYF. The CDR3 DNA sequence: TGTGCCAGCAGCTTAGGACGTTTAGGGCAGTACTTC.